Each of the 30 T cell receptor beta chains below was sequenced from the same sample in a study of blood T cell repertoires in COVID-19. Data came from immunoSEQ multiplex PCR; TCRdb stores just in-frame clones and leaves some out. Among 110,000 to 150,000 clones listed, roughly 84% were seen once. Sequenced sample: peripheral blood. The receptors stem from a human donor in a cohort sampled during active COVID-19.

The gene calls are TRBV2 and TRBJ1-3, with 7 bases that match TRBD1. The CDR3 has 15 residues. The germline V gene encodes CDR1 SNHLY and CDR2 FYNNEI. Losses at the gene ends were 3 bases for V and 0 bases for J; bases not matched to a gene: 2. CDR3 region: CASSDQGVSGNTIYF. The CDR3 DNA follows: TGTGCCAGCAGTGATCAGGGGGTCTCTGGAAACACCATATATTTT.

This clone was counted between two and nine times. This chain links TRBV5-1 with TRBJ1-5, with D perhaps TRBD1 (6 bases). Germline V gene sequence: CDR1 SGHRS, CDR2 YFSETQ. With 5 bases removed from V and 2 bases from J, the gap between germline ends came to 11 bases. CDR3 length: 14 amino acids. The CDR3 region is CASSQQGGNQPQHF. The CDR3 region has the DNA TGCGCCAGCAGTCAACAGGGAGGCAATCAGCCCCAGCATTTT. Based on the CDR3 plus reference TRBV5-1 and TRBJ1-5, the full variable domain is KAGVTQTPRYLIKTRGQQVTLSCSPISGHRSVSWYQQTPGQGLQFLFEYFSETQRNKGNFPGRFSGRQFSNSRSEMNVSTLELGDSALYLCASSQQGGNQPQHFGDGTRLSIL.

The genes are TRBV7-8 and TRBJ1-2, with no clear D. CDR1 and CDR2 (germline): SGHVS, FQNEAQ. Trimming removed 2 bases from V and 8 bases from J, with 12 bases in between. This CDR3 contains 13 residues. CDR3 amino acids: CASSLKRGGGYTF. The CDR3 bases are TGTGCCAGCAGCTTAAAGCGGGGTGGAGGCTACACCTTC.

The rearrangement joins TRBV18 to TRBJ2-5; possibly TRBD2 for D (6 bases). The V and J ends lost 3 bases and 2 bases respectively, with 13 bases between them. The CDR3 sequence is 15 residues long. The germline V gene encodes CDR1 KGHSH and CDR2 LQKENI. CDR3 in amino acids: CASSPLEGTQETQYF. CDR3 nucleotide sequence: TGTGCCAGCTCACCTCTTGAGGGGACTCAAGAGACCCAGTACTTC.

This sequence joins TRBV3-1 (or the pseudogene TRBV3-2) and TRBJ1-6, with a possible D match to TRBD1 (5 bases). V lost 0 bases to trimming and J lost 6 bases, with 9 bases between them. Germline CDR1 is LGHDT and CDR2 is YNNKEL (reference sequence). CDR3 length equals 15 residues. Here the CDR3 DNA reads TGTGCCAGCAGCCAAGATGTGCAGGGTAATTCACCCCTCCACTTT. Protein sequence: CASSQDVQGNSPLHF.

This clone was counted a single time. The chain links TRBV18 to TRBJ2-1; TRBD2 matches at 8 bases. Per the germline V gene, CDR1 is KGHSH and CDR2 is LQKENI. This CDR3 has 13 residues. V lost 4 bases and J lost 7; bases outside the gene matches: 3. This chain's CDR3 is CASSRGLANEQFF. Here the CDR3 DNA reads TGTGCCAGCTCACGAGGACTAGCTAATGAGCAGTTCTTC.

This clone was recorded once. The chain combines TRBV14 with TRBJ1-3; no clear D. The CDR3 is 15 amino acids. Germline-derived CDR1 and CDR2 are SGHDN and FVKESK. Trimming removed 2 bases from V and 3 bases from J, with 11 bases in between. Here the CDR3 reads CASSQQESLGNTIYF. CDR3 coding DNA: TGTGCCAGCAGCCAACAGGAAAGTCTTGGAAACACCATATATTTT. Based on the CDR3 plus reference TRBV14 and TRBJ1-3, the full variable domain is EAGVTQFPSHSVIEKGQTVTLRCDPISGHDNLYWYRRVMGKEIKFLLHFVKESKQDESGMPNNRFLAERTGGTYSTLKVQPAELEDSGVYFCASSQQESLGNTIYFGEGSWLTVV.

The chain joins TRBV4-3 to TRBJ2-1; D is undetermined. V was cut by 0 bases and J by 0 bases, with 9 bases left in between. Germline CDR1 reads LGHNA; CDR2 reads YSLEER. CDR3 length: 16 residues. As DNA, the CDR3 is TGCGCCAGCAGCCAAGATCTTAAGAGCTCCTACAATGAGCAGTTCTTC. It specifies CASSQDLKSSYNEQFF.

The V and J genes are TRBV7-9 and TRBJ1-1, with 8 bases aligning to TRBD1. There are 15 residues in the CDR3. Per germline, CDR1 SEHNR and CDR2 FQNEAQ (reference sequence). V was pared by 4 bases and J by 2 bases, with 6 bases of the junction left unmatched. The CDR3, as DNA: TGTGCCAGCAGCTCTACAGGGGGTCAAAACACTGAAGCTTTCTTT. Translated: CASSSTGGQNTEAFF.

This clone appeared a single time. The V call is TRBV4-2, the J call TRBJ2-4; 8 bases fit TRBD1. V trimming: 2 bases; J trimming: 4 bases; junction bases outside the gene matches: 7. Germline loops: CDR1 LGHNA, CDR2 YNFKEQ. The CDR3 is 16 amino acids. CDR3 sequence (DNA): TGTGCCAGCAGCCAACCAGACAGGGGCGGGAAAAACATTCAGTACTTC. This codes for CASSQPDRGGKNIQYF.

V is TRBV6-1 and J is TRBJ1-2, with 8 nucleotides matching TRBD1. This CDR3 spans 17 amino acids. Losses at the gene ends were 4 bases for V and 2 bases for J; bases not matched to a gene: 12. Looked up from germline, CDR1 is MNHNS and CDR2 is SASEGT. The CDR3 DNA follows: TGTGCCAGCAGTGCCACCGGGACAGGTCTCTCAAACTATGGCTACACCTTC. This gives the protein CASSATGTGLSNYGYTF.

The rearrangement joins TRBV7-3 to TRBJ2-3, with a possible D match to TRBD2 (6 bases). The V and J ends lost 3 bases and 6 bases respectively, with 10 bases between them. The CDR3 contains 13 residues. Germline CDR1 reads SGHTA; CDR2 reads FQGTGA. In DNA, the CDR3 is TGTGCCAGCAGCTTGATACGGGAGGATACGCAGTATTTT. This codes for CASSLIREDTQYF.

V usage is TRBV19 and J usage is TRBJ2-1; D is possibly TRBD2 (5 bases). Germline lookup yields CDR1 LNHDA and CDR2 SQIVND (reference sequence). The CDR3 spans 14 residues. V was clipped by 1 base and J by 8 bases, with 12 bases between them. CDR3 nucleotide sequence: TGTGCCAGTAGTATAGCCCCCCGTAGCGATGAGCAGTTCTTC. It specifies CASSIAPRSDEQFF.

Only one count was recorded for this clone. The junction and the germline gene differ at one end; a read error may be behind it. The chain joins TRBV7-7 to TRBJ2-1; 9 nucleotides align to TRBD1. The CDR3 has 16 amino acids. The germline V gene has CDR1 SSHAT and CDR2 FNYEAQ (reference sequence). CDR3 sequence (DNA): TGTGCTAGCAGCCCCACGGGACAGGGTTTTGGGAATGAGCAGTTCTTC. Translation: CASSPTGQGFGNEQFF.

This chain links TRBV30 with TRBJ2-2; D ambiguous. V lost 4 bases and J 1 base, leaving 7 bases between the germline ends. Germline lookup yields CDR1 GTSNPN and CDR2 SVGIG (reference sequence). The CDR3 is made up of 13 amino acids. This chain's CDR3 is CAWTVLNTGELFF. Here the CDR3 DNA reads TGTGCCTGGACTGTCTTGAACACCGGGGAGCTGTTTTTT.

This clone was observed a single time. V gene TRBV7-2 combines with J gene TRBJ1-5; 7 nucleotides match TRBD1. CDR3 length: 15 amino acids. V lost 1 base to trimming and J lost 3 bases; unmatched junction nucleotides: 3. From germline, CDR1 is SGHTA and CDR2 FQGNSA. CDR3 sequence reads: CASSLDRGYNQPQHF. Written as DNA, the CDR3 is TGTGCCAGCAGCTTAGACAGGGGCTACAATCAGCCCCAGCATTTT.

The J gene is TRBJ1-1, the V gene TRBV7-9; tentative D call: TRBD1 (6 bases). Germline values: CDR1 SEHNR, CDR2 FQNEAQ (reference sequence). The CDR3 consists of 15 residues. V was cut by 1 base and J by 4 bases, with 13 bases left in between. CDR3 sequence: CASSLELGAATEAFF. The CDR3, as DNA: TGTGCCAGCAGCTTAGAACTGGGGGCCGCCACTGAAGCTTTCTTT.

In this sample, this clone turned up once. The chain employs TRBV6-2 or TRBV6-3 and TRBJ1-2, with a tentative D call TRBD1 (5 bases). Germline V gene sequence: CDR1 MNHEY, CDR2 SVGEGT. Trimming shortened V by 6 bases and J by 5 bases, and 19 bases separated the two germline ends. The CDR3 runs 15 residues. This CDR3 is CASSDLSTGNYGYTF. The CDR3 DNA reads TGTGCCAGCAGCGATCTCTCAACAGGAAATTATGGCTACACCTTC.

This rearrangement joins TRBV5-1 to TRBJ1-1; D gene unclear. CDR1 is SGHRS, CDR2 YFSETQ, per germline. Trimming left V 0 bases short and J 3 bases short, with 6 bases between. This CDR3 comprises 13 residues. The CDR3: CASSLEQDTEAFF. The CDR3, as DNA: TGCGCCAGCAGCTTGGAACAAGACACTGAAGCTTTCTTT.

The genes are TRBV10-2 and TRBJ2-3, with a tentative D call TRBD2 (6 bases). The germline V and J ends were trimmed by 0 bases and 4 bases, with 14 bases remaining between them. CDR1 is WSHSY and CDR2 is SAAADI in the germline V gene. The CDR3 extends over 16 amino acids. The DNA for the CDR3 is TGCGCCAGCAGTGAGTCTTACCGGGAGAGCGCAGATACGCAGTATTTT. As protein: CASSESYRESADTQYF.

For this clone: Other DNA sequences in the same sample also yield this CDR3. V gene TRBV9 combines with J gene TRBJ1-3, with unresolved D. Germline V CDR1 and CDR2: SGDLS, YYNGEE. V lost 0 bases to trimming and J lost 2 bases, with 6 bases between them. This CDR3 comprises 14 residues. CDR3 sequence reads: CASSVGGPGNTIYF. In DNA form, the CDR3 reads TGTGCCAGCAGCGTAGGCGGTCCTGGAAACACCATATATTTT.

The rearrangement uses TRBV7-9 and TRBJ1-4; 8 positions match TRBD1. Germline CDR1 is SEHNR and CDR2 is FQNEAQ (reference sequence). Trimming removed 5 bases from V and 8 bases from J; junction bases left unmatched: 10. The CDR3 is made up of 15 amino acids. The CDR3: CASSPQGALGEKLFF. The CDR3 DNA sequence: TGTGCCAGCAGCCCGCAGGGGGCGCTTGGGGAAAAACTGTTTTTT.

J is TRBJ2-3 and V is TRBV19; D call uncertain. The CDR3 extends over 15 amino acids. Deletions cut 5 bases from V and 4 bases from J, with 16 bases between. Looked up from germline, CDR1 is LNHDA and CDR2 is SQIVND (reference sequence). In DNA form, the CDR3 reads TGTGCCAGTAGTCCGACACCCCAACCCGCAGATACGCAGTATTTT. Its translation is CASSPTPQPADTQYF.

This rearrangement joins TRBV29-1 to TRBJ2-5, with 7 bases identical to TRBD1. The CDR3 covers 13 residues. V gave up 6 bases and J gave up 4 bases; unmatched junction bases: 8. The germline gives CDR1 SQVTM, CDR2 ANQGSEA. The CDR3 protein is CSVRDRVGETQYF. The DNA for the CDR3 is TGCAGCGTAAGGGACAGAGTAGGAGAGACCCAGTACTTC.

V is TRBV21-1 and J is TRBJ2-2; the table's D call, TRBD1, has no DNA check behind it. TRBV21-1 is termed a pseudogene. The CDR3 is 16 residues long. CDR3 loop: CASSKLRPGESGELFF. CDR3 nucleotides: TGTGCCAGCAGCAAATTACGGCCAGGGGAGTCCGGGGAGCTGTTTTTT.

In this sample, this clone turned up once. This sequence joins TRBV5-1 and TRBJ2-1; D perhaps matches TRBD1 (6 bases). CDR3 length: 15 amino acids. The V end lost 1 base, the J end lost 9 bases, and 17 bases lay between the germline ends. Germline V gives CDR1 SGHRS, CDR2 YFSETQ. CDR3 nucleotide sequence: TGCGCCAGCAGCTTGACCAGGGGCGGTCAAGGTGAGCAGTTCTTC. Translation gives CASSLTRGGQGEQFF.

The chain is built from TRBV18 and TRBJ2-1; 8 bases line up with TRBD1. Germline CDR1 and CDR2: KGHSH and LQKENI. CDR3 length: 17 residues. J was trimmed by 0 bases and V by 4 bases; bases with no gene match: 8. In DNA form, the CDR3 reads TGTGCCAGCTCACAAACCGGGACAGGAGGCTCCTACAATGAGCAGTTCTTC. Translated, it gives CASSQTGTGGSYNEQFF.

V usage is TRBV5-5 and J usage is TRBJ2-5; 8 nucleotides align to TRBD2. Germline assignment: CDR1 SGHKS and CDR2 YYEKEE (reference sequence). The CDR3 is made up of 14 amino acids. Trimming removed 4 bases from V and 1 base from J; junction bases left unmatched: 3. The CDR3 loop is CASSRAGVQETQYF. Written as DNA, the CDR3 is TGTGCCAGCAGCCGAGCGGGAGTCCAAGAGACCCAGTACTTC.

This clone was detected once. The chain has TRBV27 and TRBJ2-5; 10 nucleotides line up with TRBD2. The germline V gene has CDR1 MNHEY and CDR2 SMNVEV (reference sequence). V trimming: 6 bases; J trimming: 4 bases; junction bases outside the gene matches: 8. This CDR3 has 15 amino acids. This CDR3 reads CASRPRAGGGETQYF. The CDR3 nucleotides read TGTGCCAGCAGGCCGAGAGCGGGAGGGGGAGAGACCCAGTACTTC.

This clone was counted once. The chain combines TRBV4-1 with TRBJ2-7, with TRBD1 matching 10 bases. The CDR3 has 13 residues. With V trimmed by 3 bases and J by 9 bases, 5 bases remained unmatched. Germline values: CDR1 MGHRA, CDR2 YSYEKL. CDR3 in DNA: TGCGCCAGCAGCCAGGCGACAGGGGGCGTGCAGTACTTC. Protein sequence: CASSQATGGVQYF.